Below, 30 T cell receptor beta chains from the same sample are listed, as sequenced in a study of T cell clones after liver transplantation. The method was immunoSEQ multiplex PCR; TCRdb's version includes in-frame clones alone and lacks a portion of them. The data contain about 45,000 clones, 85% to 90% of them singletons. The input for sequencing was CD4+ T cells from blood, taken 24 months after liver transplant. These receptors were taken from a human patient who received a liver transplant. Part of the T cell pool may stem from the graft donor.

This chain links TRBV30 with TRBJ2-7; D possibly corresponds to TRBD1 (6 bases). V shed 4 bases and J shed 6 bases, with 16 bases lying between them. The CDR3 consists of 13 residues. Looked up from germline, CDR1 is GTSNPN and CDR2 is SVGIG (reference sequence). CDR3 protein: CAWKRGTIGEQYF. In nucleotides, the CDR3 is TGTGCCTGGAAGAGGGGGACGATTGGCGAGCAGTACTTC.

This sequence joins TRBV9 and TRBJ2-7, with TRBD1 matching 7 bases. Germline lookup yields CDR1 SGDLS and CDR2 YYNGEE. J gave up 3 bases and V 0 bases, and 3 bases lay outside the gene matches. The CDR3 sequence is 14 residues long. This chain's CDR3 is CASSVGQGVYEQYF. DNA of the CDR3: TGTGCCAGCAGCGTAGGACAGGGAGTCTACGAGCAGTACTTC.

The CDR3 region is CASSPLALSSYNEQFF. The DNA of the CDR3 is TGTGCCAGCAGCCCACTAGCCTTGAGCTCCTACAATGAGCAGTTCTTC. The chain has TRBV4-2 and TRBJ2-1; a weak D match, TRBD2 (6 bases). This CDR3 is built from 16 residues. The germline V and J ends were trimmed by 4 bases and 0 bases, with 13 bases remaining between them. Germline values: CDR1 LGHNA, CDR2 YNFKEQ.

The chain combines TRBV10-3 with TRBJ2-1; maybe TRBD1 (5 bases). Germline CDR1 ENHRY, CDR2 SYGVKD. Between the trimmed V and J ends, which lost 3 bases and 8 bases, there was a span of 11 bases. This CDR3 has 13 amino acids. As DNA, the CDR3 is TGTGCCATCAGTGACGACCAGGGCCATGAGCAGTTCTTC. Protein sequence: CAISDDQGHEQFF.

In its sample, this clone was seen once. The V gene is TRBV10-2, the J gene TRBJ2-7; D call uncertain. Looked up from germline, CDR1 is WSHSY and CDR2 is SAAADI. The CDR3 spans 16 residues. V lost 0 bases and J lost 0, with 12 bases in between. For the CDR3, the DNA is TGCGCCAGCAGTGAGTCGGGCTACACAACCTCCTACGAGCAGTACTTC. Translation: CASSESGYTTSYEQYF.

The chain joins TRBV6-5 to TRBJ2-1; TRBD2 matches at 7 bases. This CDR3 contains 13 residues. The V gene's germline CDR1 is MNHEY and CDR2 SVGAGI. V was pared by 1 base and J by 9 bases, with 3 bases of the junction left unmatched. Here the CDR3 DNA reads TGTGCCAGCAGTTACTATCAGCGGGGTGAGCAGTTCTTC. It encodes CASSYYQRGEQFF.

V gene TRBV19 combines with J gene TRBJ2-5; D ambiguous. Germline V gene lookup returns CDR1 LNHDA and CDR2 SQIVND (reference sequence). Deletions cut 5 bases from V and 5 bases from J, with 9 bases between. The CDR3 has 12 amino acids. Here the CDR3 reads CASSRLGETQYF. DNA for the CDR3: TGTGCCAGTAGTCGCTTGGGGGAGACCCAGTACTTC.

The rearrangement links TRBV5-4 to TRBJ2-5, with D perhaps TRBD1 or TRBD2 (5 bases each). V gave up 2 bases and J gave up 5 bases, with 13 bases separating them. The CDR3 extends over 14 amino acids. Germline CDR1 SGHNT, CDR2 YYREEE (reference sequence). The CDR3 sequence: CASSFGSGRETQYF. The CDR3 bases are TGTGCCAGCAGCTTTGGTTCGGGACGGGAGACCCAGTACTTC.

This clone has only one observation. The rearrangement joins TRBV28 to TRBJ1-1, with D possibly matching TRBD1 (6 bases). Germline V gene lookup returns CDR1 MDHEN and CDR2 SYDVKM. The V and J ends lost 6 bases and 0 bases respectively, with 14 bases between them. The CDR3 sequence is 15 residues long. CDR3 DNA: TGTGCCAGCAGCCCCGTAGGGGGGATGAACACTGAAGCTTTCTTT. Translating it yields CASSPVGGMNTEAFF.

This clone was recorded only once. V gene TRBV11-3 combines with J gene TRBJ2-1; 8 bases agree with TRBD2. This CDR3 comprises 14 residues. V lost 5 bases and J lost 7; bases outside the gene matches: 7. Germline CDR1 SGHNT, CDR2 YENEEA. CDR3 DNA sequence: TGTGCCAGCAGCCCCGGGACTAGGGGGAATGAGCAGTTCTTC. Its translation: CASSPGTRGNEQFF.

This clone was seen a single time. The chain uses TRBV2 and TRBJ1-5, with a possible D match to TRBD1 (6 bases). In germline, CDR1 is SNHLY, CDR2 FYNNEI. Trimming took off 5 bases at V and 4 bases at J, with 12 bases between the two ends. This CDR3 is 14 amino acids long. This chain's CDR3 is CASSLQGVNQPQHF. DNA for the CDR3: TGTGCCAGCAGTCTACAGGGAGTGAATCAGCCCCAGCATTTT.

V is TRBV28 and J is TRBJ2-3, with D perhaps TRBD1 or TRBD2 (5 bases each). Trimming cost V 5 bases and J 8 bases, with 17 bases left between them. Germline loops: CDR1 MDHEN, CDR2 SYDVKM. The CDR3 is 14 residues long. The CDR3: CASSPKGPWGTQYF. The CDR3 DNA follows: TGTGCCAGCAGTCCAAAGGGACCGTGGGGTACGCAGTATTTT.

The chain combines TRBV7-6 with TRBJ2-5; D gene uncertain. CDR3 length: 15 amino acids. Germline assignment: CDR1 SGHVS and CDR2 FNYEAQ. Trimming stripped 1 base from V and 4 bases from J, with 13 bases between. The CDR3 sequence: CASSLESRSGETQYF. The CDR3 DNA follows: TGTGCCAGCAGCTTAGAATCTAGGTCTGGAGAGACCCAGTACTTC.

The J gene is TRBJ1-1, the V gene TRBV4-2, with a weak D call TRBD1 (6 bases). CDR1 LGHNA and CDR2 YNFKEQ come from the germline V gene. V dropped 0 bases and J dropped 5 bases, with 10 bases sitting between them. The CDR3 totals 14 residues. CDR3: CASSQEEGGTEAFF. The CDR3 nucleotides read TGTGCCAGCAGCCAAGAAGAGGGGGGGACTGAAGCTTTCTTT.

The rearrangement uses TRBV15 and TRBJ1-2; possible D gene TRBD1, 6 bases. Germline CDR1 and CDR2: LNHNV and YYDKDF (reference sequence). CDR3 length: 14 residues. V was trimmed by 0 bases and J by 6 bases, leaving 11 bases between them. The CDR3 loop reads CATSRDTGSNGYTF. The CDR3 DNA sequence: TGTGCCACCAGCAGAGATACAGGGAGCAATGGCTACACCTTC.

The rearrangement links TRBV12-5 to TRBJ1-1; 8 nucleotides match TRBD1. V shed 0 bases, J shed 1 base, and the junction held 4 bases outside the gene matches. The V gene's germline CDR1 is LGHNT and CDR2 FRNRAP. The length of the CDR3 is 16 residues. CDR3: CASGLVTGTGNTEAFF. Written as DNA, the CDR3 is TGTGCTAGTGGTTTGGTGACCGGGACAGGGAACACTGAAGCTTTCTTT.

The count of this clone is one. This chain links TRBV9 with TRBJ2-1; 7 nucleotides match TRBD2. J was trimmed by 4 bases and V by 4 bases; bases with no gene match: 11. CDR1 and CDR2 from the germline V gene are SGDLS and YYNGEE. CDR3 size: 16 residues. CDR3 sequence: CASSYQLAAGYNEQFF. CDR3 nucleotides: TGTGCCAGCAGCTATCAGCTAGCGGCGGGTTACAATGAGCAGTTCTTC.

The CDR3 DNA follows: TGTGCCATCAGTGGACTAGCGGGATCCAATGAGCAGTTCTTC. This gives the protein CAISGLAGSNEQFF. V usage is TRBV10-3 and J usage is TRBJ2-1, with 11 positions matching TRBD2. Trimming took 4 bases from V and 6 from J; bases not matched to a gene: 2. CDR1 is ENHRY and CDR2 is SYGVKD in the germline V gene. The CDR3 contains 14 residues.

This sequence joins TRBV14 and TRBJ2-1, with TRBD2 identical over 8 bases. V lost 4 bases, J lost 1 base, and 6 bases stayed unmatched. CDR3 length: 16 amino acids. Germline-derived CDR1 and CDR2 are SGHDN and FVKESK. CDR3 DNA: TGTGCCAGCAGCCCACTAGCGGCCTTTTCCTACAATGAGCAGTTCTTC. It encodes CASSPLAAFSYNEQFF.

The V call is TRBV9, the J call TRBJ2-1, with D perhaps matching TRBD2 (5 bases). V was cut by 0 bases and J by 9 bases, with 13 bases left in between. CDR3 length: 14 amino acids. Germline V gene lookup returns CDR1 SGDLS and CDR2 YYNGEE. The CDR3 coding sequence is TGTGCCAGCAGCGTAGGACTCGTTGGAGGTGAGCAGTTCTTC. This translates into CASSVGLVGGEQFF.

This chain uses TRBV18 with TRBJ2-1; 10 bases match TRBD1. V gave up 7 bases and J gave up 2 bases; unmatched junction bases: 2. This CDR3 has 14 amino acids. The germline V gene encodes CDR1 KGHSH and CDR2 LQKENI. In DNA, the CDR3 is TGTGCCAGCTACGGACAGGGGGCCTACAATGAGCAGTTCTTC. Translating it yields CASYGQGAYNEQFF.

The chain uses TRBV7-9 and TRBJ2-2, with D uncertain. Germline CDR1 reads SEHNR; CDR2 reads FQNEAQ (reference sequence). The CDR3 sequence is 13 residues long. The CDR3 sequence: CATGEKNTGELFF. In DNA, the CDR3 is TGTGCGACCGGCGAGAAGAACACCGGGGAGCTGTTTTTT.

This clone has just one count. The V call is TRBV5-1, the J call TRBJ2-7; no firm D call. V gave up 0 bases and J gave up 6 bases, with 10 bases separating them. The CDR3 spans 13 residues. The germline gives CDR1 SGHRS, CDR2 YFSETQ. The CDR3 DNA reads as TGCGCCAGCAGCTTGGCCTCGGTGTCCGAGCAGTACTTC. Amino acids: CASSLASVSEQYF.

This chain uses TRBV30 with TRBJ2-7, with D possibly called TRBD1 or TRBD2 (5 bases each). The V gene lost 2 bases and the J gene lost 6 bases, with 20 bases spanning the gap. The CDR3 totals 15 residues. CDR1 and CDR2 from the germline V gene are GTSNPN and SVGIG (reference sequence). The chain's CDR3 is CAWSNSASHGAEQYF. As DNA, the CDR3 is TGTGCCTGGAGTAACTCCGCCAGTCACGGGGCCGAGCAGTACTTC.

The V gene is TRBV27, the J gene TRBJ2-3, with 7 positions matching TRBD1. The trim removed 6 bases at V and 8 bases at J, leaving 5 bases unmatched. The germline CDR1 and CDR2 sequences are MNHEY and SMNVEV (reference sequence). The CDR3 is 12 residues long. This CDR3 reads CASRSRGSTQYF. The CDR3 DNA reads TGTGCCAGCAGATCCAGGGGGAGTACGCAGTATTTT.

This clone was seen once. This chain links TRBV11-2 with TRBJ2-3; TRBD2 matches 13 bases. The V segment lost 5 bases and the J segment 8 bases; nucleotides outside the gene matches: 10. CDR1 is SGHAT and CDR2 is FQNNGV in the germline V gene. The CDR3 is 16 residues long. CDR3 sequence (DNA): TGTGCCAGCAGCCCAAGGACTAGCGGGAGTTTTAGTACGCAGTATTTT. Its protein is CASSPRTSGSFSTQYF.

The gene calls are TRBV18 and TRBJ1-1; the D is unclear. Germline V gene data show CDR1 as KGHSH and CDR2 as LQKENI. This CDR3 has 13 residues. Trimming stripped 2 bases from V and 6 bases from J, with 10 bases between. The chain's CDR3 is CASSPMGSAEAFF. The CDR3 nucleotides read TGTGCCAGCTCACCAATGGGCTCCGCTGAAGCTTTCTTT.

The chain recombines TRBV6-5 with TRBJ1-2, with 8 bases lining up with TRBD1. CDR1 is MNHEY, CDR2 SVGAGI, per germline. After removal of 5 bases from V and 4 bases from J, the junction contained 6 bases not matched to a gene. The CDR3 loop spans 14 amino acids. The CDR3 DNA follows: TGTGCCAGCAGTCTCCGGACAGGGCCCTATGGCTACACCTTC. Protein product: CASSLRTGPYGYTF.

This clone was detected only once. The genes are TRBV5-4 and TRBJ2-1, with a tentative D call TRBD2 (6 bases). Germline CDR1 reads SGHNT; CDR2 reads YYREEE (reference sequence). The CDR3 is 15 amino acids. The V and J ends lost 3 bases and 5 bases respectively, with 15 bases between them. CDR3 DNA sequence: TGTGCCAGCAGCTCTAGGGGTAGCGGTCACAATGAGCAGTTCTTC. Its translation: CASSSRGSGHNEQFF. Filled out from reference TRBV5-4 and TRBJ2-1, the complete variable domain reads ETGVTQSPTHLIKTRGQQVTLRCSSQSGHNTVSWYQQALGQGPQFIFQYYREEENGRGNFPPRFSGLQFPNYSSELNVNALELDDSALYLCASSSRGSGHNEQFFGPGTRLTVL.

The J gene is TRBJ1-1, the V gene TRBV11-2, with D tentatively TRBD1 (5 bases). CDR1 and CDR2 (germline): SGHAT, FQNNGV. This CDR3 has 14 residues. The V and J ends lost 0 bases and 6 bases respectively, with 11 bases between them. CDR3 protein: CASSLERGVAEAFF. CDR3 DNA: TGTGCCAGCAGCTTAGAACGGGGGGTCGCTGAAGCTTTCTTT. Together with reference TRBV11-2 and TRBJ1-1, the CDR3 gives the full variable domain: EAGVAQSPRYKIIEKRQSVAFWCNPISGHATLYWYQQILGQGPKLLIQFQNNGVVDDSQLPKDRFSAERLKGVDSTLKIQPAKLEDSAVYLCASSLERGVAEAFFGQGTRLTVV.